The next 7 T cell receptor beta chains were all read from a single sample in a study of blood T cell repertoires in COVID-19. Sequenced by immunoSEQ multiplex PCR; TCRdb stores in-frame clones only, minus some. Here the sample spans about 130,000 clones, over 75% being singletons. Sequencing was performed on peripheral blood. Receptors were obtained from a woman of 80 years or more with acute or convalescent COVID-19.

The chain has TRBV18 and TRBJ1-4, with D possibly being TRBD1 (6 bases). CDR1 and CDR2 from the germline V gene are KGHSH and LQKENI. The ends were cut back, 1 base at V and 8 bases at J, with 14 bases in the middle. The CDR3 has 15 amino acids. In nucleotides, the CDR3 is TGTGCCAGCTCACCACGTGGGGGCGATGGAGAAAAACTGTTTTTT. Translating gives CASSPRGGDGEKLFF.

A few counts support this clone. The chain combines TRBV4-2 with TRBJ2-2, with D perhaps matching TRBD1 (5 bases). V was cut by 9 bases and J by 7 bases, with 12 bases left in between. The CDR3 spans 12 residues. Germline values: CDR1 LGHNA, CDR2 YNFKEQ. CDR3 coding DNA: TGTGCCAGTCAGGGCCTCGACGGGGAGCTGTTTTTT. It is translated as CASQGLDGELFF.

The J gene is TRBJ2-1, the V gene TRBV27, with 10 bases aligning to TRBD2. Looked up from germline, CDR1 is MNHEY and CDR2 is SMNVEV (reference sequence). The CDR3 loop spans 14 amino acids. Trimming cost V 9 bases and J 8 bases; bases outside gene matches: 10. The CDR3 here is CASSGAGGPHEQFF. The CDR3 DNA is TGTGCCAGTAGTGGAGCGGGGGGGCCCCATGAGCAGTTCTTC.

The chain is built from TRBV11-2 and TRBJ1-1; D unclear. CDR1 and CDR2 from the germline V gene are SGHAT and FQNNGV. This CDR3 spans 14 amino acids. V was trimmed by 5 bases and J by 3 bases, leaving 13 bases between them. The DNA of the CDR3 is TGTGCCAGCAGCCTCTTATCGGGTCACACTGAAGCTTTCTTT. It codes for CASSLLSGHTEAFF.

The chain combines TRBV3-1 (or the pseudogene TRBV3-2) with TRBJ2-3, with D maybe TRBD1 (5 bases). Per germline, CDR1 LGHDT and CDR2 YNNKEL (reference sequence). The V and J ends lost 0 bases and 1 base respectively, with 8 bases between them. CDR3 size: 15 residues. CDR3 residues: CASSQDVGGTDTQYF. Here the CDR3 DNA reads TGTGCCAGCAGCCAAGATGTAGGGGGCACAGATACGCAGTATTTT.

The chain joins TRBV4-1 to TRBJ1-6, with a possible D match to TRBD1 (6 bases). Trimming left V 5 bases short and J 9 bases short, with 20 bases between. The CDR3 runs 16 residues. Germline assignment: CDR1 MGHRA and CDR2 YSYEKL. The CDR3 DNA reads TGCGCCAGCAGCTTAAGCGTTTCAGGGGCTTTTTCACCCCTCCACTTT. This gives the protein CASSLSVSGAFSPLHF.

The chain has TRBV9 and TRBJ1-3, with no clear D. CDR1 is SGDLS, CDR2 YYNGEE, per germline. The CDR3 extends over 15 amino acids. V was shortened by 1 base and J by 4 bases, with 12 bases between the two germline ends. The CDR3 is CASSVFPENGNTIYF. CDR3 coding DNA: TGTGCCAGCAGCGTATTCCCAGAAAACGGAAACACCATATATTTT. The variable domain in full, completed from reference TRBV9 and TRBJ1-3, reads DSGVTQTPKHLITATGQRVTLRCSPRSGDLSVYWYQQSLDQGLQFLIQYYNGEERAKGNILERFSAQQFPDLHSELNLSSLELGDSALYFCASSVFPENGNTIYFGEGSWLTVV.